This T cell receptor (beta chain) was captured in a study of T cell responses to AZD1222 COVID-19 vaccine. Study-level findings and limits: Only 5 or 6 people who got AZD1222 tested seropositive at baseline.

Repertoires were generated with immunoSEQ multiplex PCR, while TCRdb's copy carries only in-frame clones and drops some. The sample yields about 150,000 clones, 91% seen once. About this clone: Antigen specificity is unknown.

The length of the CDR3 is 15 residues. Trimming pared 8 bases from V and 0 bases from J, leaving 13 bases between. Per germline, CDR1 SEHNR and CDR2 FQNEAQ (reference sequence). The sequence came from an adult who received the MenACWY meningococcal vaccine as a control. The sample in question was peripheral blood, obtained 28 days after the second dose of the MenACWY control vaccine. The chain recombines TRBV7-9 with TRBJ2-2; tentative D call: TRBD1 (5 bases). The CDR3 bases are TGTGCCAGCGGATCCCAGGGCTCGAACACCGGGGAGCTGTTTTTT. Encoded protein: CASGSQGSNTGELFF.